This T cell receptor (beta chain) originates from a study of cytomegalovirus exposure and HLA in healthy donors (dated by TCRdb to the late 2010s). Turning to the overall study: An earlier analysis of some 620 of the donors reported about 280 Gb of sequence data and roughly 120 million unique TCR beta sequences obtained from about 170 million T cells. An early release covering approximately 600 HLA-typed donors comprised approximately 290 gigabases of sequencing data and some 79 million unique TCR sequences. Of the roughly 400 genotyped donors, more than 75% were placed in the genetic ancestry cluster associated with self-reported Caucasian donors. The study was designed to test whether signatures of past pathogen exposure could be identified by cataloging public T cell receptors. The study used immunosequencing to profile the T cell repertoires of 666 subjects and linked those repertoires to cytomegalovirus serostatus. In addition to the first cohort of 666 subjects, a separate validation cohort of 130 or so different subjects was used. To predict cytomegalovirus infection status, the study brought together high-throughput TCR immunosequencing, statistical association of individual TCRs with disease status, and machine learning. A later analysis re-analyzed previously published TCR beta repertoires from approximately 670 donors and added high-resolution HLA genotyping to study TCR occurrence patterns. Rather than using new phenotypic data, the later analysis identified candidate immune exposures from TCR beta sequences and from how often those sequences occurred across donors. An earlier analysis of approximately 500 of the donors applied high-throughput TCR beta sequencing to assess whether each TCR beta V gene segment acted as functional or pseudogenic. Donor age, sex, ethnicity and CMV serostatus were compiled together with the repertoire data. Genome-wide SNP genotypes for about three fifths of the 666 donors were used in a later genetic analysis, which treated that subset as a discovery cohort. All discovery cohort repertoires had been generated using a single sequencing platform. Both class I and class II loci were covered by HLA typing, at four-digit resolution. The number of typed donors differed by locus: 629-630 for A, B, C, DRB1 and DQB1; about 520 for DQA1; approximately 610 for DPA1; and around 450 for DPB1. Several DR-DQ haplotypes were treated as single units for association and clustering because of strong linkage in the cohort. Among approximately 370 genotyped donors of the cohort, an average of about 220,000 unique TCR beta nucleotide sequences was sequenced per donor, of which approximately 19% were non-productive.

There are 15 amino acids in the CDR3, from cysteine to phenylalanine inclusive. Only the CDR3 DNA is retained, 45 bases long and in frame from the first base. The germline V gene (reference sequence) gives CDR1 as SEHNR and CDR2 as FQNEAQ. Library preparation used the immunoSEQ multiplex PCR assay. For the multiplex PCR, a mixture combining 60 forward primers for TCR Vbeta segments and 13 reverse primers for TCR Jbeta segments was used. A multiplex PCR assay on genomic DNA amplified the CDR3 region of rearranged TCR beta genes. The amplified TCR beta libraries were sequenced on the Illumina HiSeq System as 87-base-pair reads. As for the original processing: A later analysis tallied roughly 76 million unique TCR beta chains across the roughly 610 repertoires, and about 10 million of those chains were shared by two or more donors. To remove PCR and sequencing errors, raw reads were error-corrected and collapsed into unique sequences using a nearest-neighbor algorithm that merged closely related sequences. Alignment of CDR3 sequences to IMGT reference sequences was used to assign V, D and J gene segments. For a sequence to be retained, a match of at least six nucleotides was required to both a V gene segment and a J gene segment. A rearrangement was called productive if the CDR3 had no stop codons and remained in frame with V and J, and every other rearrangement was called non-productive. CDR3 was defined according to IMGT convention as the region running from the second conserved V-encoded cysteine to the conserved J-encoded phenylalanine. In an earlier analysis of around 540 of the donors, sequences lacking an unambiguous match to a single V gene segment were excluded. An earlier analysis of 500 to 700 of the donors classified V segments as functional when productive rearrangements were above 56.7% and as segregating when the standard deviation between donors was above 5%. To diagnose cytomegalovirus status from the catalog of TCR beta chain sequences, a statistical classification framework was built. In a later analysis, TCR nucleotide sequences were compared against IMGT/GENE-DB human TR gene sequences so that V and J genes could be assigned. A later analysis assigned CDR3 sequences and most-parsimonious VDJ recombination scenarios with the TCRdist pipeline. In a later analysis, every TCR beta chain was defined by the combination of its CDR3 amino acid sequence and its V-gene family, and reads without a unique V-gene family were dropped. As a way to deal with suspected cross-contamination and a sequencing artifact, a later analysis dropped nearly 600 nucleotide sequences that were highly shared and had low generation probability. A later analysis calculated a clonal expansion index for each public chain from normalized within-repertoire ranks of inferred template counts. Generation probabilities in a later analysis came from a VDJ recombination model fitted to out-of-frame rearrangements, and those results were checked against IGoR. A later analysis scored TCR-TCR, TCR-HLA and TCR-CMV co-occurrence with hypergeometric tests, applying a repertoire-size bias correction to TCR pairs. A later analysis estimated false discovery rates by permuting HLA or CMV assignments 20 times. In a later analysis, co-occurring TCRs were grouped using DBSCAN, with TCRdist sequence similarity added in when clustering inside HLA-allele-positive subsets. Repertoires with fewer than 30,000 or more than 120,000 public chains were left out of co-occurrence clustering, as were several repertoires with anomalous nucleotide sharing. TCRdb took over this immuneACCESS table, retaining in-frame rearrangements with V and J assigned. Such tables are incomplete; in checked studies, under half of the missing clones stem from an unresolved V gene, and the remainder is unexplained. V and J calls and clone size follow that table, whereas D and trimming were derived from the DNA. The sample table records nearly 200,000 clones. The ten largest clones represent roughly 0.7% of the sample.

Overall study outcomes, separate from this receptor: A later analysis found that HLA-associated TCR beta chains were more clonally expanded and had lower generation probabilities than equally common non-associated chains. Linkage disequilibrium might explain the correlated functional status among segregating V segments, but an unknown experimental factor could not be excluded. Only TCR beta chains were sequenced in this cohort, and the absence of alpha or paired-chain data limited detectable features. Because counts were too low, seventeen rarely observed V segments, including chromosome 9 orphons, were left out of the earlier analysis of approximately 580 of the donors. Because HLA typing was missing for some donors at each locus, association tests included only the typed subset. Specific HLA alleles were associated with roughly 16,000 TCR beta sequences at a false discovery rate of 0.05 in a later analysis. In a later genetic analysis, a missense DCLRE1C variant was associated with V-gene and J-gene trimming of TCR beta chains, and the association was replicated in an independent cohort. In a later genetic analysis, fewer N-insertions in productive TCRs were reported among donors in an Asian-associated ancestry cluster than the approximately 710-donor mean. An earlier analysis of some 590 of the donors showed that most TCR beta V segments appeared in productive rearrangements either about 87% or about 30% of the time, which broadly matched IMGT annotations. Cytomegalovirus status was reported to be diagnosed by the classifier with high specificity and sensitivity in both the original and validation cohorts. The 87-base-pair reads could not distinguish some IMGT-functional V segments, including TRBV6-2 and TRBV6-3, so those segments were excluded. In a later analysis, most CMV-associated TCR beta chains were found to appear HLA-restricted, with HLA associations seemingly driven largely by CMV exposure. According to a later analysis, TCR association rates differed among HLA loci, with DRB1 alleles showing the most associated TCRs and HLA-C alleles showing the fewest. When HLA alleles, especially DR and DQ, strongly co-occurred, TCR associations were difficult to assign to individual alleles. In vitro tests confirmed that a few of the cytomegalovirus-associated TCR beta chains recognize cytomegalovirus antigens. A cluster of highly shared sequence variants was judged likely to be a technical artifact of the sequencing pipeline. A further reported finding was that TCR beta sequences accurately predicted the HLA-A and HLA-B alleles for most subjects in the first cohort. Several of the top co-occurrence clusters appeared to be linked to parvovirus B19, influenza, CMV and Epstein-Barr virus, according to a later analysis. A total of fewer than 200 TCR beta chains were listed by the study as associated with cytomegalovirus. It was suggested by the authors that the approach could potentially be generalized to other disease states and immunological phenotypes. Immune exposure information for the cohort was limited to CMV serostatus. Most TCR sequences were seen in very few donors, while some public TCRs were found in many individuals. Roughly uniform sequencing depth across donors was assumed in presence/absence analyses, although this assumption may not hold.

In total, 630 or so healthy bone marrow donors made up the cohort. At the time of sampling, every cohort member was nominally healthy, though immune exposures that went unrecorded were likely present. The donor tested CMV seronegative and was one of the 352 seronegative cohort members. Each donor provided a peripheral blood sample, and peripheral blood mononuclear cells were used for TCR beta sequencing. The Qiagen DNeasy Blood Extraction Kit was used to extract genomic DNA from the blood cell samples. Remarks on this clone: Its specific antigen is unknown.

The sequence is built from TRBV7-9 and TRBJ2-5, and 9 junction bases match TRBD1. The J call is in doubt because the DNA end fits TRBJ2-7 better. The TCR sequence derives from a boy aged 5-17 years in good health and CMV-seronegative. The sequencing sample was made of PBMCs. The CDR3 is CASSPGQGTRYEQYF. In nucleotide form, the sequence is TGTGCCAGCAGCCCGGGACAGGGAACTCGATACGAGCAGTACTTC.